This T cell receptor (beta chain) was sequenced during a study of T cell repertoires in cytomegalovirus infection. TCRdb re-analysed the reads in MiXCR, keeping a single row per CDR3 protein. The sample has 450,000 to 600,000 distinct CDR3 sequences; 33% are singletons. Concerning this clonotype: Its target is not known.

The CDR3 runs to 12 residues. Germline V CDR1 and CDR2: MNHNY, SVGAGI (reference sequence). With 10 bases removed from V and 3 bases from J, the gap between germline ends came to 10 bases. The clonotype originates from a human donor in good health (CMV status not recorded). Some clones in this sample may be carry-over from other donors' samples. This chain links TRBV6-6 with TRBJ2-1; D gene ambiguous. Sequenced here: cultured PBMCs, sampled from culture after CMV antigen stimulation. For the CDR3, the DNA is TGTGCCACCGCGACTCGCTACAATGAGCAGTTCTTC. It encodes CATATRYNEQFF.